This note documents a single T cell receptor beta chain sequence. The library targeted TCRbeta and was prepared with unique molecular identifiers. TCRdb called the PCR reads again in MiXCR, with one record for every CDR3 protein. The sample shows about 270,000 distinct CDR3 sequences, around 9.6% of them seen only once. This record belongs to a study of T-cell reconstitution after alpha-beta-depleted transplantation in children. Germline-derived CDR1 and CDR2 are DFQATT and SNEGSKA (reference sequence). The CDR3 length is 12 residues. After removal of 8 bases from V and 3 bases from J, the junction contained 4 bases not matched to a gene.

The sample consisted of PBMCs from the stem cell graft donor, taken from the stem cell graft. This sequence was found in a human donor who donated a stem cell graft to a child with SCID. V gene TRBV20-1 combines with J gene TRBJ1-1, with 9 bases matching TRBD1. In nucleotides, the CDR3 is TGCAGTACCGACAGGGGGGACACTGAAGCTTTCTTT. Its translation is CSTDRGDTEAFF.